This T cell receptor (beta chain) was sequenced during a study of T-cell memory formation after mild COVID-19 listed by TCRdb under 2021. Some background on the complete study: TCR sequence clusters from the two donors were found to be largely donor specific. The cohort comprised two young, previously healthy adult volunteers, one female and one male. T-cell clones expanding and contracting after mild COVID-19 in a couple of donors were tracked by longitudinal TCRalpha and TCRbeta repertoire sequencing.

Results the study describes overall, beyond this receptor: Contracting CD4+ clones were found mainly in CM and EM memory subsets, while CD8+ clones were enriched in EMRA. Whether the second-wave clones peaking on day 37 were SARS-CoV-2 specific was not confirmed. Some responding clones were found in pre-infection memory, which suggests that pre-existing cross-reactive memory T cells took part in the SARS-CoV-2 response. From day 15 to 85, contracting clones showed balanced CD4/CD8 phenotypes, whereas a second wave of clones that expanded from day 15 to 37 leaned towards CD4+. Only a couple of mild cases were covered in the study, and larger cohorts including severe cases with pre-infection samples were considered necessary.

The CDR3 is 15 residues long, ends included. The kept DNA is CDR3 alone, 45 bases in frame from the first base. Relative to germline, V is 4 bases shorter and J is 1 base shorter, with 15 bases between their ends. Looking up the germline V gene yields CDR1 SGDLS and CDR2 YYNGEE. Comment on this clonotype: Its antigen has not been determined. The missing conserved phenylalanine or tryptophan at the end of this CDR3 makes a read error likely.

Sequencing used an Illumina NovaSeq 6000. cDNA libraries for TCRalpha and TCRbeta were prepared by 5'RACE using constant-segment primers, with sample barcodes and unique molecular identifiers added. Trizol reagent was used to extract RNA from every sample. Libraries were amplified in two PCR steps, with a second sample barcode and Illumina TruSeq adapters added in the second step. The libraries were sequenced on an Illumina NovaSeq using 2 x 150 bp paired-end reads. The paper's data handling went like this. Reads were demultiplexed and collapsed into UMI-guided consensus sequences with migec v1.2.7. Using mixcr v2.1.11, the UMI consensuses were aligned to TRA and TRB V and J templates and assembled into clonotypes. A clonotype was counted as expanded or contracted only if both edgeR and NoisET called the change significant, with noise models trained on biological replicates. For edgeR calls, the thresholds were a false discovery rate-adjusted p below 0.01 and a log2 fold-change of 1. PCA with hierarchical clustering of max-normalized trajectories of the 1000 most abundant clonotypes was used as exploratory dynamics analysis. Each responding clone was given a CD4 or CD8 phenotype based on the CD4+ and CD8+ repertoires, which had been sequenced separately. TCRdb trimmed the raw reads at Q25, called clones with MiXCR and kept productive beta chains. Each record represents a unique CDR3 protein, reported with the most common genes and DNA among its rows. It is TCRdb's table, rather than the study itself, that gives the V and J calls and clone size. This sample is represented by 400,000 to 500,000 distinct CDR3 sequences; 15% to 25% of them were singletons. Jointly, the top ten make up around 8.4% of the sample.

Ficoll-Paque density gradient centrifugation was used to isolate PBMCs. Recombination joined TRBV9 with TRBJ2-7; a tentative D call is TRBD1 (6 bases match). Material for sequencing was PBMCs or a T cell subset sorted from them (not recorded which). The sequence derives from an adult woman who had mild COVID-19 (a few samples of this study predate the infection). The sample titles of this study are shuffled in the database, so cell type and time point are left out; the donor was told from shared clones. In nucleotides, the sequence is TGTGCCAGCAGCCCGTGGGACACTATATCCTACGAGCAGTACTTG. Protein translation: CASSPWDTISYEQYL.